This TCR beta chain was profiled in a study of blood T cell repertoires in COVID-19. The CDR3 spans 13 residues. Trimming removed 3 bases at V and 5 bases at J, with 10 bases between. Measured with immunoSEQ multiplex PCR; TCRdb has only the in-frame clones, and not every one. The profile covers under 250,000 clones, with roughly 80% appearing a single time and about 4.4% taken by the ten largest. V usage is TRBV12-3 or TRBV12-4 and J usage is TRBJ1-1; possibly TRBD1 for D (5 bases). The receptor was isolated from a man aged 50 to 59 with active or convalescent COVID-19. The sequenced sample consisted of peripheral blood. The CDR3 sequence: CASSFGEGTEAFF. CDR3 in DNA: TGTGCCAGCAGTTTTGGGGAGGGGACTGAAGCTTTCTTT.